The 12 T cell receptor beta chains in this list originate from one sample, sequenced in a study of regulatory T cells in long-lasting Graves disease. CDR3 regions were amplified by Arm-PCR using iRepertoire HTBI primers to build TCR beta libraries. TCRdb re-analysed the multiplex PCR reads in MiXCR, keeping a single row per CDR3 protein. The table records some 500,000 distinct CDR3 sequences, about 15% of them present only once. The time point is: newly diagnosed GD, antithyroid drugs for less than 3 months. RNA isolated from PBMCs was used to make the TCR library. These records were also assigned to another study, of T cells in Graves' hyperthyroidism and ophthalmopathy.

Sequenced here: peripheral blood mononuclear cells (PBMCs), sampled at new diagnosis, from a patient treated with antithyroid drugs. The receptors originated from a woman aged 40-65 years with Graves disease.

Many counts were recorded for this clonotype. The rearrangement joins TRBV28 to TRBJ1-2; 9 nucleotides line up with TRBD1. CDR1 is MDHEN and CDR2 is SYDVKM in the germline V gene. CDR3 length equals 14 residues. Trimming at V came to 2 bases and at J to 8 bases, leaving 6 bases not matched to a gene. CDR3 in DNA: TGTGCCAGCAGTTTACAACAGGGGGCGCGGGGCTACACCTTC. As protein: CASSLQQGARGYTF.

Written as DNA, the CDR3 is TGTGCTAGTGCCCGGAGTCCCGACGAGACAGATACGCAGTATTTT. Protein product: CASARSPDETDTQYF. V usage is TRBV12-5 and J usage is TRBJ2-3; D unresolved. The CDR3 covers 15 residues. V lost 7 bases and J lost 3, with 17 bases in between. The V gene's germline CDR1 is LGHNT and CDR2 FRNRAP.

The V and J genes are TRBV4-2 and TRBJ2-1; 7 bases match TRBD2. The CDR3 has 20 amino acids. With 4 bases clipped from V and 4 bases from J, the junction kept 22 bases outside the gene matches. CDR1 and CDR2 (germline): LGHNA, YNFKEQ. The DNA of the CDR3 is TGTGCCAGCAGCCGATTACAAGGAATTGAGAGCGGGGCTGGTTACAATGAGCAGTTCTTC. It codes for CASSRLQGIESGAGYNEQFF.

Concerning this clonotype: A much larger clone is a single base away; this may be a read error. The CDR3 end shows no conserved phenylalanine or tryptophan, and so a read error is likely. J is TRBJ1-6 and V is TRBV11-2, with 9 bases lining up with TRBD1. The CDR3 covers 18 residues. The V gene end was trimmed by 6 bases and the J gene end by 11 bases; junction bases not matched to a gene: 20. Germline loops: CDR1 SGHAT, CDR2 FQNNGV. The CDR3: CASRDIRGGRDRVTPLHL. CDR3 coding DNA: TGTGCCAGCAGGGACATTCGCGGGGGCCGGGACAGGGTCACACCCCTCCACCTT.

This clonotype was seen a handful of times. The chain couples TRBV27 to TRBJ2-3; tentative D call: TRBD2 (7 bases). V lost 1 base and J lost 1, with 12 bases in between. Looked up from germline, CDR1 is MNHEY and CDR2 is SMNVEV (reference sequence). The CDR3 covers 16 residues. The CDR3 region has the DNA TGTGCCAGCAGTTTATGGGGCGGGGGCGGCACAGATACGCAGTATTTT. Its protein is CASSLWGGGGTDTQYF.

At least ten counts were recorded for this clonotype. The chain couples TRBV5-1 to TRBJ2-1, with TRBD1 matching over 9 bases. The CDR3 spans 16 residues. V dropped 4 bases and J dropped 4; count of bases not matched to a gene: 9. Germline CDR1 reads SGHRS; CDR2 reads YFSETQ. The CDR3 sequence is CASSINAGTGYNEQFF. The CDR3, as DNA: TGCGCCAGCAGCATTAATGCCGGGACAGGGTACAATGAGCAGTTCTTC.

This clonotype came up many times. The V and J genes are TRBV3-1 and TRBJ2-1, with TRBD2 matching 10 bases. This CDR3 is built from 16 residues. The germline gives CDR1 LGHDT, CDR2 YNNKEL (reference sequence). After removal of 1 base from V and 1 base from J, the junction contained 1 base not matched to a gene. CDR3 in amino acids: CASSQVSGGSYNEQFF. The CDR3 region has the DNA TGTGCCAGCAGCCAAGTTAGCGGGGGGTCCTACAATGAGCAGTTCTTC.

The chain carries TRBV19 and TRBJ1-5; TRBD1 aligns across 8 bases. This CDR3 comprises 17 residues. Germline V gives CDR1 LNHDA, CDR2 SQIVND (reference sequence). The J segment lost 1 base and the V segment lost 6 bases, leaving 11 bases of the junction unmatched. In DNA, the CDR3 is TGTGCCAGTAGGCAGATCGGACAGGGAGAAAGCAATCAGCCCCAGCATTTT. Its protein product is CASRQIGQGESNQPQHF.

This clonotype was observed a few times. The V gene is TRBV20-1, the J gene TRBJ2-5; 11 nucleotides align to TRBD2. This CDR3 comprises 16 residues. Germline assignment: CDR1 DFQATT and CDR2 SNEGSKA (reference sequence). V lost 2 bases, J lost 4 bases, and 9 bases stayed unmatched. CDR3 residues: CSARSASGGWRETQYF. As DNA, the CDR3 is TGCAGTGCTAGATCGGCTAGCGGGGGGTGGAGAGAGACCCAGTACTTC.

The CDR3 reads CASSVGGESYSPLHF. CDR3 coding DNA: TGTGCCAGCAGCGTAGGGGGGGAAAGTTACTCACCCCTCCACTTT. V is TRBV9 and J is TRBJ1-6; TRBD1 is a possible D gene (5 bases). The CDR3 spans 15 residues. Trimming left V 0 bases short and J 10 bases short, with 14 bases between. Germline V lookup: CDR1 SGDLS, CDR2 YYNGEE.

This clonotype was seen at least ten times. The genes are TRBV11-2 and TRBJ1-2; perhaps TRBD1 as D (6 bases). Germline CDR1 SGHAT, CDR2 FQNNGV. With 0 bases removed from V and 2 bases from J, the gap between germline ends came to 10 bases. This CDR3 has 15 residues. The DNA for the CDR3 is TGTGCCAGCAGCTTAGAAGGGACACCCAACTATGGCTACACCTTC. Translating it yields CASSLEGTPNYGYTF.

This clonotype was observed many times. As DNA, the CDR3 is TGTGCCAGCAGCGGACAGGGGGTTGGTACTGAAGCTTTCTTT. Translated: CASSGQGVGTEAFF. The V and J genes are TRBV7-6 and TRBJ1-1, with 10 nucleotides matching TRBD1. The CDR3 sequence is 14 residues long. V dropped 5 bases and J dropped 5; count of bases not matched to a gene: 5. CDR1 SGHVS and CDR2 FNYEAQ come from the germline V gene.